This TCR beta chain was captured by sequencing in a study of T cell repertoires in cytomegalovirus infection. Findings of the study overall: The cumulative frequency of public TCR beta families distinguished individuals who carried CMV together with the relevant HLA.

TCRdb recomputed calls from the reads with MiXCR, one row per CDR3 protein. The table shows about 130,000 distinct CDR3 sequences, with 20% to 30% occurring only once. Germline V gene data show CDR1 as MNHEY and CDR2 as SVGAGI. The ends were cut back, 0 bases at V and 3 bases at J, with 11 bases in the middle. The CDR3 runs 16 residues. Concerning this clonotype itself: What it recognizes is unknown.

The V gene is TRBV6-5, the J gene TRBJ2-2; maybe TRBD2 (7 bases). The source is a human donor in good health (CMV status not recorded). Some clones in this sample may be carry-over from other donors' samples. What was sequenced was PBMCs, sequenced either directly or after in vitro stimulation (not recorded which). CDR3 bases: TGTGCCAGCAGTTACTCCGGGGGGCTGGACACCGGGGAGCTGTTTTTT. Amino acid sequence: CASSYSGGLDTGELFF.